This is a list of T cell receptor beta chains from one sample in a study of T-cell memory formation after mild COVID-19. Each CDR3 protein is one row after TCRdb ran MiXCR on the 5' RACE reads. The table has roughly 380,000 distinct CDR3 sequences, 25% to 30% seen once; the top ten hold about 13%. The sequenced sample consisted of PBMCs or a T cell subset sorted from them (not recorded which). The receptors derive from an adult woman who had mild COVID-19 (a few samples of this study predate the infection). Cell type and time point are not known. The CDR3 runs from the conserved cysteine through the conserved F or W. D genes are given only for firm matches. Part of the rows lack a size; the others show once, few, many or a class for expanded clones.

j_gene,v_gene,d_gene,abundance,CDR3nt,CDR3aa
TRBJ2-5,TRBV29-1,.,.,TGCAGCGTTCGAGACGAGGGGGAGACCCAGTACTTC,CSVRDEGETQYF
TRBJ1-2,TRBV19,.,.,TGTGCCAGTAGTAAGGACCGGACACCCTATGGCTACACCTTC,CASSKDRTPYGYTF
TRBJ1-3,TRBV7-2,.,.,TGTGCCAGCAGCTTAGTGTCAGGGGCCGCGGGAGCGTATGGAAACACCATATATTTT,CASSLVSGAAGAYGNTIYF
TRBJ2-5,TRBV20-1,TRBD2,.,TGCAGTGCTAGAGTTTTCGAGAGGGAGGGTGGGAAGACCCAGTACTTC,CSARVFEREGGKTQYF
TRBJ2-5,TRBV7-2,.,few,TGTGCCAGCAGCTTAGTTTCCGGGATCAACCAAGAGACCCAGTACTTC,CASSLVSGINQETQYF
TRBJ2-7,TRBV7-9,TRBD1,.,TGTGCCAGCAGCCCCGGACAGGGGGCCCTATACGAGCAGTACTTC,CASSPGQGALYEQYF
TRBJ2-7,TRBV7-9,.,.,TGTGCCAGCAGCTTAGCGACGGAGCCTTACGAGCAGTACTTC,CASSLATEPYEQYF
TRBJ2-1,TRBV5-5,.,many,TGTGCCAGCAGCTTTGACCTTTACAATGAGCAGTTCTTC,CASSFDLYNEQFF
TRBJ2-1,TRBV14,.,.,TGTGCCAGCAGCCAATTTACAGGGTGGAATGAGCAGTTCTTC,CASSQFTGWNEQFF
TRBJ2-3,TRBV7-9,.,once,TGTGCCAGCAGCCCAGCAGTGTCCTTCGGAGATACGCAGTATTTT,CASSPAVSFGDTQYF
TRBJ2-2,TRBV18,.,many,TGTGCCAGCTCACCATCGAAGGCCTCGACCGGGGAGCTGTTTTTT,CASSPSKASTGELFF
TRBJ2-2,TRBV9,TRBD2,.,TGTGCCAGCAGCGCACAGCGGGGGACGAACACCGGGGAGCTGTTTTTT,CASSAQRGTNTGELFF
TRBJ2-2,TRBV10-3,.,.,TGTGCCATCAGTGGGAACTCCCTGAACACCGGGGAGCTGTTTTTT,CAISGNSLNTGELFF
TRBJ2-3,TRBV15,TRBD1,few,TGTGCCACCAGCCCAAGGACAGGGGTCGACACAGATACGCAGTATTTT,CATSPRTGVDTDTQYF
TRBJ2-7,TRBV24-1,.,.,TGTGCCACCAGTGCCGGACCTTCCCTGGCCGAGCAGTACTTC,CATSAGPSLAEQYF
TRBJ2-3,TRBV25-1,.,few,TGTGCCAGGACAGGAGACACAGATACGCAGTATTTT,CARTGDTDTQYF
TRBJ2-7,TRBV20-1,TRBD1,.,TGCAGTGCTAGAAATACGGGACAGGTCAACTACGAGCAGTACTTC,CSARNTGQVNYEQYF
TRBJ1-5,TRBV12-3/TRBV12-4,.,.,TGTGCCAGCTCCTACTCCCAACTTCAGCCCCAGCATTTT,CASSYSQLQPQHF
TRBJ2-7,TRBV7-3,.,few,TGTGCCAGCAGCTTGAAGGCAGGCTACGAGCAGTACTTC,CASSLKAGYEQYF
TRBJ1-4,TRBV19,.,.,TGTGCCAGTAGTATAGCGGGACACGAAGAAAAACTGTTTTTT,CASSIAGHEEKLFF
TRBJ1-1,TRBV12-3/TRBV12-4,.,few,TGTGCCAGCAGTTTAGTCAGTACTGAAGCTTTCTTT,CASSLVSTEAFF
TRBJ1-2,TRBV7-3,.,.,TGTGCCAGCAGCTTAAGGGACAAGGTCGATGGCTACACCTTC,CASSLRDKVDGYTF
TRBJ1-5,TRBV5-1,.,.,TGCGCCAGCAGCTTGGCACCAGGGGCCGTTCAGCCCCAGCATTTT,CASSLAPGAVQPQHF
TRBJ1-2,TRBV24-1,.,few,TGTGCCACCAGTGATTCTGGGCAGAATTATAACTATGGCTACACCTTC,CATSDSGQNYNYGYTF
TRBJ2-5,TRBV7-7,.,.,TGTGCTAGCAGCCCAGACTTTGGGGCGGTTGAGACCCAGTACTTC,CASSPDFGAVETQYF
TRBJ2-7,TRBV29-1,TRBD2,few,TGCAGCGTGACGGGAGGCCGAAGCTCCTACGAGCAGTACTTC,CSVTGGRSSYEQYF
TRBJ2-3,TRBV12-3/TRBV12-4,.,.,TGTGCCAGCAGTTGGCGGGACATACGCACAGATACGCAGTATTTT,CASSWRDIRTDTQYF
TRBJ1-2,TRBV12-3/TRBV12-4,TRBD1,.,TGTGCCAGCAAACAGGGGGCCGCTAACTATGGCTACACCTTC,CASKQGAANYGYTF